This T cell receptor (beta chain) emerged from a study of T cells after yellow fever vaccination. The overall study: SMART-Seq v4 Ultra Low Input prepared the low-cell-number fractions.

A few counts support this clonotype. The antigen is unknown. Via MiXCR, TCRdb re-called the 5' RACE reads, giving one row per CDR3 protein. The sample holds 200,000 to 250,000 distinct CDR3 sequences; roughly 3.3% are singletons and the top ten take 3.2%. The CDR3 loop spans 15 amino acids. Germline CDR1 is SGHTA and CDR2 is FQGNSA. V gave up 5 bases and J gave up 3 bases, with 13 bases separating them. Overall study findings and caveats: Most primary-vaccination clones reappeared after the booster (less than 98% CD4, 88% CD8). It was a weaker secondary response, yet one that peaked faster, at day 5 versus 15.

This specimen was CD4+ T cells sorted from PBMCs, taken 10 days after the yellow fever booster vaccination. The genes are TRBV7-2 and TRBJ1-4; D is perhaps TRBD1 (6 bases). This receptor was obtained from a man between 18 and 35 years old who received the YFV17D yellow fever vaccine. The CDR3 region is CASSTRGRPNEKLFF. In nucleotides, the CDR3 is TGTGCCAGCAGCACAAGGGGGAGGCCTAATGAAAAACTGTTTTTT.